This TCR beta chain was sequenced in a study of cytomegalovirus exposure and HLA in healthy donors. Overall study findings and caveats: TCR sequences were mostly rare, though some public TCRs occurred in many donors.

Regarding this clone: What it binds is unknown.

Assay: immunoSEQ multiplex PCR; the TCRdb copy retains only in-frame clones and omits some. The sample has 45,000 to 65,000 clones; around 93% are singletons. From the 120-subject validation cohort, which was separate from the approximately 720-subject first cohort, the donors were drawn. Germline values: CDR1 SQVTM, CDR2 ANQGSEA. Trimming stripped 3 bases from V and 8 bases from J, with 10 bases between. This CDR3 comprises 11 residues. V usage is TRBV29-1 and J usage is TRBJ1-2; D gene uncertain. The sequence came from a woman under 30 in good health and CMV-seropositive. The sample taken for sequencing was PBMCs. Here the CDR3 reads CSVDGPGGYTF. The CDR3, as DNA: TGCAGCGTTGACGGGCCGGGGGGCTACACCTTC.